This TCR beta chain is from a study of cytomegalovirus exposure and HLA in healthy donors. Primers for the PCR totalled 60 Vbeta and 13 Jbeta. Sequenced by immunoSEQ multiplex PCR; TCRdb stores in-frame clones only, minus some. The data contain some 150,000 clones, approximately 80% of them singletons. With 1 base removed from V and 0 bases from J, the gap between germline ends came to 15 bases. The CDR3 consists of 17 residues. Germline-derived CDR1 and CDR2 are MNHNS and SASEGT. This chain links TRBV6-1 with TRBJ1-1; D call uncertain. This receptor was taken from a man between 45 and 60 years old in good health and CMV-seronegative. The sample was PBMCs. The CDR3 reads CASSEDWFARVNTEAFF. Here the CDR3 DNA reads TGTGCCAGCAGTGAAGACTGGTTTGCGCGTGTGAACACTGAAGCTTTCTTT.